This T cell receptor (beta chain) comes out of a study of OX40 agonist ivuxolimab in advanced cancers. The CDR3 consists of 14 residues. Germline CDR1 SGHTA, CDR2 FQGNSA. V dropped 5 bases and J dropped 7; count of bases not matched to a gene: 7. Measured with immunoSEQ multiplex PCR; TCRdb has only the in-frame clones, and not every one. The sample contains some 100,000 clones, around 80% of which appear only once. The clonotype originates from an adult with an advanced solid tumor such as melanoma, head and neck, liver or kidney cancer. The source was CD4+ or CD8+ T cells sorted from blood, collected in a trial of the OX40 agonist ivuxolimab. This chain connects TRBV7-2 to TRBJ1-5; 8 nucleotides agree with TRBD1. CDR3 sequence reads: CASSVNRGVQPQHF. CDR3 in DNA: TGTGCCAGCAGCGTAAACAGGGGGGTCCAGCCCCAGCATTTT.